Detailed here is one T cell receptor (beta chain). This specimen comes from a study of OX40 agonist ivuxolimab in advanced cancers. For the study at large: Cohort: around 86% men, mean age about 60, aged about 23 to 79.

The protocol was immunoSEQ multiplex PCR, while the TCRdb copy is restricted to in-frame clones and leaves out a portion. This sample has 75,000 to 80,000 clones; approximately 93% occur once, and the top ten carry 20%. The CDR3 has 15 amino acids. Germline CDR1 MNHNY, CDR2 SVGAGI (reference sequence). V lost 3 bases and J 4 bases, leaving 13 bases between the germline ends. This receptor was obtained from an adult with an advanced solid tumor such as melanoma, head and neck, liver or kidney cancer. The sequencing here drew on CD4+ or CD8+ T cells sorted from blood, taken in a trial of the OX40 agonist ivuxolimab. The J gene is TRBJ1-5, the V gene TRBV6-6; D unresolved. The CDR3 DNA sequence: TGTGCCAGCAGTTATCCGGGGATGGCTAATCAGCCCCAGCATTTT. It specifies CASSYPGMANQPQHF.